The 27 T cell receptor beta chains below were found in one sample sequenced in a study of CD8 T cells in Susac syndrome. The RNA, roughly 0.5 to 1 ug, was put through reverse transcription using random hexamers. MiXCR, applied by TCRdb to the immunoSEQ multiplex PCR reads, yields one record per CDR3 protein. In the table there are 250,000 to 300,000 distinct CDR3 sequences, approximately 85% of which are singletons. The sequenced sample consisted of CD8+ T cells from PBMCs. The receptors were sampled from a human donor with multiple sclerosis.

This sequence joins TRBV19 and TRBJ1-1, with 8 bases matching TRBD1. Germline V gene lookup returns CDR1 LNHDA and CDR2 SQIVND (reference sequence). Trimming at V came to 6 bases and at J to 3 bases, leaving 9 bases not matched to a gene. This CDR3 is 15 amino acids long. The CDR3 DNA sequence: TGTGCCAGTAGCATCAGGCAGGGGGCCCACACTGAAGCTTTCTTT. It yields the protein CASSIRQGAHTEAFF.

DNA of the CDR3: TGCGCCAGCAGCCCCTCAAGACAGGGGGCATGGGAGCAGTTCTTC. This codes for CASSPSRQGAWEQFF. The J gene is TRBJ2-1, the V gene TRBV4-3, with 10 positions matching TRBD1. V gave up 4 bases and J gave up 10 bases; unmatched junction bases: 10. Germline V gene data show CDR1 as LGHNA and CDR2 as YSLEER. The CDR3 loop spans 15 amino acids.

The chain combines TRBV27 with TRBJ2-7; the D gene is possibly TRBD1 (6 bases). Germline CDR1 MNHEY, CDR2 SMNVEV (reference sequence). The V end was cut by 0 bases, the J end by 5 bases, with 11 bases between. The CDR3 spans 14 residues. DNA for the CDR3: TGTGCCAGCAGTTTATCAAGCAGGGGCCACGAGCAGTACTTC. This gives the protein CASSLSSRGHEQYF.

CDR3 residues: CASSLDSQVEPQHF. Written as DNA, the CDR3 is TGTGCCAGCAGCCTGGACAGCCAGGTTGAGCCCCAGCATTTT. This chain connects TRBV11-2 to TRBJ1-5, with D maybe TRBD1 (6 bases). The V gene's germline CDR1 is SGHAT and CDR2 FQNNGV. This CDR3 has 14 amino acids. V lost 5 bases to trimming and J lost 8 bases, with 16 bases between them.

This clonotype was seen a single time. The CDR3 spells CSGTGGWDTNYGYTF. CDR3 sequence (DNA): TGCAGCGGGACAGGAGGCTGGGATACTAACTATGGCTACACCTTC. The V call is TRBV29-1, the J call TRBJ1-2, with 7 bases identical to TRBD1. Germline V lookup: CDR1 SQVTM, CDR2 ANQGSEA. The length of the CDR3 is 15 residues. Losses at the gene ends were 7 bases for V and 0 bases for J; bases not matched to a gene: 11.

This clonotype has just a few counts. The chain employs TRBV7-2 and TRBJ2-7; 13 positions agree with TRBD2. Germline-derived CDR1 and CDR2 are SGHTA and FQGNSA. This CDR3 is built from 19 residues. V gave up 3 bases and J gave up 3 bases; unmatched junction bases: 14. The CDR3 coding sequence is TGTGCCAGCAGCTTTCCCACGGGACTAGCGGGAAATCCGGTCTACGAGCAGTACTTC. It encodes CASSFPTGLAGNPVYEQYF.

The chain links TRBV19 to TRBJ1-2, with TRBD1 as a possible D gene (5 bases). The CDR3 is made up of 15 amino acids. The germline V and J ends were trimmed by 7 bases and 8 bases, with 23 bases remaining between them. Per germline, CDR1 LNHDA and CDR2 SQIVND (reference sequence). CDR3 nucleotides: TGTGCCAGTACCGCCCCCAGGGACTCCCGAGAGGGCTACACCTTC. It specifies CASTAPRDSREGYTF.

V and J are TRBV28 and TRBJ2-7, with TRBD1 matching over 7 bases. J lost 1 base, V lost 6 bases, and 9 bases had no gene match. The CDR3 is 15 residues long. Per germline, CDR1 MDHEN and CDR2 SYDVKM. CDR3 amino acids: CASRGDREGSYEQYF. In nucleotides, the CDR3 is TGTGCCAGCAGAGGTGACAGGGAAGGATCCTACGAGCAGTACTTC. The complete variable domain, with remaining parts taken from reference TRBV28 and TRBJ2-7, reads DVKVTQSSRYLVKRTGEKVFLECVQDMDHENMFWYRQDPGLGLRLIYFSYDVKMKEKGDIPEGYSVSREKKERFSLILESASTNQTSMYLCASRGDREGSYEQYFGPGTRLTVT.

The rearrangement links TRBV7-9 to TRBJ1-1; D is perhaps TRBD1 (5 bases). The germline V and J ends were trimmed by 5 bases and 0 bases, with 10 bases remaining between them. The CDR3 contains 14 residues. Per germline, CDR1 SEHNR and CDR2 FQNEAQ (reference sequence). The chain's CDR3 is CASSPRQMNTEAFF. CDR3 bases: TGTGCCAGCAGCCCACGACAGATGAACACTGAAGCTTTCTTT.

This clonotype was counted once. The gene calls are TRBV27 and TRBJ1-5; no reliable D call. V lost 6 bases and J lost 6, with 12 bases in between. The length of the CDR3 is 13 residues. CDR1 is MNHEY and CDR2 is SMNVEV in the germline V gene (reference sequence). CDR3 sequence (DNA): TGTGCCAGCAGCCCAAGGGTAGGTCAGCCCCAGCATTTT. This encodes CASSPRVGQPQHF.

The chain recombines TRBV30 with TRBJ2-3, with D uncertain. Deletions cut 5 bases from V and 0 bases from J, with 15 bases between. CDR1 is GTSNPN and CDR2 is SVGIG in the germline V gene (reference sequence). The CDR3 runs to 15 residues. This CDR3 reads CAWALLGGSTDTQYF. The CDR3 DNA reads as TGTGCCTGGGCCCTCCTTGGCGGCAGCACAGATACGCAGTATTTT.

The gene calls are TRBV28 and TRBJ2-1; 9 bases map to TRBD1. The CDR3 is made up of 16 amino acids. Germline loops: CDR1 MDHEN, CDR2 SYDVKM. V shed 2 bases and J 9 bases; nucleotides not matched to a gene: 11. The CDR3 DNA is TGTGCCAGCAGTTTAGTTCCCCCCGGGACAGGGACTGAGCAGTTCTTC. Translating it yields CASSLVPPGTGTEQFF.

This clonotype appeared once. The chain links TRBV28 to TRBJ2-7, with D possibly being TRBD1 (6 bases). V was clipped by 6 bases and J by 1 base, with 10 bases between them. From germline, CDR1 is MDHEN and CDR2 SYDVKM. This CDR3 contains 13 residues. CDR3 sequence: CASRPGQSYEQYF. As DNA, the CDR3 is TGTGCCAGCAGACCCGGACAGTCCTACGAGCAGTACTTC.

V gene TRBV27 combines with J gene TRBJ2-1; maybe TRBD2 (5 bases). Germline values: CDR1 MNHEY, CDR2 SMNVEV (reference sequence). The V end lost 5 bases, the J end lost 5 bases, and 10 bases lay between the germline ends. This CDR3 has 13 amino acids. The DNA for the CDR3 is TGTGCCAGCAGTCCGTCTAGCCACAATGAGCAGTTCTTC. It translates to CASSPSSHNEQFF.

The chain joins TRBV9 to TRBJ2-7, with a tentative D call TRBD2 (6 bases). V dropped 5 bases and J dropped 2 bases, with 14 bases sitting between them. There are 14 residues in the CDR3. Germline values: CDR1 SGDLS, CDR2 YYNGEE. CDR3 protein: CASSPDGSPYEQYF. CDR3 nucleotides: TGTGCCAGCAGTCCAGACGGGAGTCCCTACGAGCAGTACTTC.

The rearrangement joins TRBV4-3 to TRBJ2-2; D is unclear. Germline V gives CDR1 LGHNA, CDR2 YSLEER. Trimming removed 0 bases at V and 5 bases at J, with 13 bases between. The CDR3 runs to 16 residues. The CDR3, as DNA: TGCGCCAGCAGCCAAGAAAAGTCAGTGGGAACCGGGGAGCTGTTTTTT. Protein sequence: CASSQEKSVGTGELFF.

V and J are TRBV19 and TRBJ2-1; 12 bases are a match to TRBD1. CDR1 is LNHDA and CDR2 is SQIVND in the germline V gene (reference sequence). The CDR3 is 15 residues long. The trim removed 5 bases at V and 8 bases at J, leaving 7 bases unmatched. The chain's CDR3 is CASSPTGTGGYEQFF. In DNA form, the CDR3 reads TGTGCCAGTAGTCCGACCGGGACAGGGGGCTATGAGCAGTTCTTC.

CDR3 nucleotide sequence: TGTGCCAGCAGTTACTCGAAAACGGAGGGACCCTACGAGCAGTACTTC. Translated, it gives CASSYSKTEGPYEQYF. V is TRBV6-5 and J is TRBJ2-7; tentative D call: TRBD2 (6 bases). Germline V gene data show CDR1 as MNHEY and CDR2 as SVGAGI. Trimming pared 0 bases from V and 2 bases from J, leaving 14 bases between. The CDR3 spans 16 residues.

The rearrangement uses TRBV20-1 and TRBJ2-5; unclear D gene. The CDR3 loop spans 15 amino acids. V was shortened by 0 bases and J by 1 base, with 12 bases between the two germline ends. Germline V gene lookup returns CDR1 DFQATT and CDR2 SNEGSKA (reference sequence). The CDR3 sequence is CSARDTAWAQETQYF. CDR3 sequence (DNA): TGCAGTGCTAGAGATACCGCGTGGGCCCAAGAGACCCAGTACTTC.

This chain connects TRBV6-5 to TRBJ2-7, with D maybe TRBD1 (7 bases). The V and J ends lost 4 bases and 2 bases respectively, with 24 bases between them. Germline loops: CDR1 MNHEY, CDR2 SVGAGI. The CDR3 contains 18 residues. CDR3 in amino acids: CASSFAGTASRATYEQYF. As DNA, the CDR3 is TGTGCCAGCAGTTTCGCGGGGACAGCTTCAAGGGCAACCTACGAGCAGTACTTC.

The rearrangement links TRBV25-1 to TRBJ2-7; no clear D gene. This CDR3 has 14 amino acids. Germline V gene data show CDR1 as MGHDK and CDR2 as SYGVNS. The germline V and J ends were trimmed by 3 bases and 0 bases, with 9 bases remaining between them. The CDR3 DNA sequence: TGTGCCAGCAGTGAGGTATTTGCCTCCTACGAGCAGTACTTC. Amino acid sequence: CASSEVFASYEQYF.

The chain links TRBV9 to TRBJ2-5, with D perhaps assigned TRBD1 or TRBD2 (6 bases each). The germline V and J ends were trimmed by 3 bases and 5 bases, with 17 bases remaining between them. The germline V gene has CDR1 SGDLS and CDR2 YYNGEE. The CDR3 has 15 amino acids. CDR3 nucleotide sequence: TGTGCCAGCAGCGACCCCCTAGGGGGGAAGGAGACCCAGTACTTC. Translation: CASSDPLGGKETQYF.

The rearrangement uses TRBV6-6 and TRBJ1-4, with D possibly matching TRBD1 (5 bases). The CDR3 is 14 amino acids. The ends were cut back, 2 bases at V and 14 bases at J, with 18 bases in the middle. Germline assignment: CDR1 MNHNY and CDR2 SVGAGI (reference sequence). The CDR3 DNA follows: TGTGCCAGCAGTTACCAGCAGGGTAACGTTTCGCTGTTTTTT. It codes for CASSYQQGNVSLFF.

The rearrangement links TRBV11-2 to TRBJ2-1, with TRBD1 matching over 9 bases. The CDR3 consists of 15 residues. Germline-derived CDR1 and CDR2 are SGHAT and FQNNGV. V lost 5 bases, J lost 4 bases, and 6 bases stayed unmatched. The CDR3 reads CASSPPDRGYNEQFF. CDR3 bases: TGTGCCAGCAGCCCCCCAGACAGGGGGTACAATGAGCAGTTCTTC.

The CDR3 spells CASSLGGNRAFF. The CDR3 DNA sequence: TGTGCCAGCAGCTTGGGAGGGAATCGGGCTTTCTTT. This chain links TRBV5-6 with TRBJ1-1; D is uncertain. Between the trimmed V and J ends, which lost 0 bases and 11 bases, there was a span of 11 bases. The V gene's germline CDR1 is SGHDT and CDR2 YYEEEE. The CDR3 is 12 amino acids.

This clonotype appeared once. The chain's CDR3 is CASSATGTGEGNDRAFF. The DNA of the CDR3 is TGTGCCAGCAGCGCCACTGGGACAGGGGAAGGTAATGACAGAGCTTTCTTT. J is TRBJ1-1 and V is TRBV11-3; TRBD1 aligns across 10 bases. Germline CDR1 SGHNT, CDR2 YENEEA. The V segment lost 5 bases and the J segment 10 bases; nucleotides outside the gene matches: 19. The CDR3 length is 17 residues. The full variable domain, its missing parts supplied by reference TRBV11-3 and TRBJ1-1, is EAGVVQSPRYKIIEKKQPVAFWCNPISGHNTLYWYLQNLGQGPELLIRYENEEAVDDSQLPKDRFSAERLKGVDSTLKIQPAELGDSAVYLCASSATGTGEGNDRAFFGQGTRLTVV.

V usage is TRBV12-3 or TRBV12-4 and J usage is TRBJ1-5; possible D gene TRBD1, 5 bases. V lost 7 bases and J lost 6, with 16 bases in between. CDR3 length: 14 residues. The CDR3 DNA reads TGTGCCAGCAAGTGGGCAGGGAACGGTCAGCCCCAGCATTTT. Residues: CASKWAGNGQPQHF.